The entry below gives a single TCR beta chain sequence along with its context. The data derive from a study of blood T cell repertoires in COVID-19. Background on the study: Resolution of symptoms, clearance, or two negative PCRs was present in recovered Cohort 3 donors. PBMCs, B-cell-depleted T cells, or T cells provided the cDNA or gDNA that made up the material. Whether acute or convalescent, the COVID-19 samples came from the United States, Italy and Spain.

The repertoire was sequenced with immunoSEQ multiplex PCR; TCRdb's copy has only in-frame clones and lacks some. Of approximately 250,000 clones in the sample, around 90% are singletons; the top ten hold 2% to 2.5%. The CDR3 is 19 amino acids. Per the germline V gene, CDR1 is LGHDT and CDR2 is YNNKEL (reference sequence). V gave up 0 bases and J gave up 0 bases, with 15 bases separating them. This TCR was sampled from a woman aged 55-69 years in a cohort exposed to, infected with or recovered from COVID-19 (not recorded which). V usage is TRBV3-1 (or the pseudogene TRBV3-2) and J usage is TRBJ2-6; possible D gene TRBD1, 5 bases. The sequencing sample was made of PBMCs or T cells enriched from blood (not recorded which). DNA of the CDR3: TGTGCCAGCAGCCAAGATCCCGGACACACAAGCTCTGGGGCCAACGTCCTGACTTTC. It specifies CASSQDPGHTSSGANVLTF.